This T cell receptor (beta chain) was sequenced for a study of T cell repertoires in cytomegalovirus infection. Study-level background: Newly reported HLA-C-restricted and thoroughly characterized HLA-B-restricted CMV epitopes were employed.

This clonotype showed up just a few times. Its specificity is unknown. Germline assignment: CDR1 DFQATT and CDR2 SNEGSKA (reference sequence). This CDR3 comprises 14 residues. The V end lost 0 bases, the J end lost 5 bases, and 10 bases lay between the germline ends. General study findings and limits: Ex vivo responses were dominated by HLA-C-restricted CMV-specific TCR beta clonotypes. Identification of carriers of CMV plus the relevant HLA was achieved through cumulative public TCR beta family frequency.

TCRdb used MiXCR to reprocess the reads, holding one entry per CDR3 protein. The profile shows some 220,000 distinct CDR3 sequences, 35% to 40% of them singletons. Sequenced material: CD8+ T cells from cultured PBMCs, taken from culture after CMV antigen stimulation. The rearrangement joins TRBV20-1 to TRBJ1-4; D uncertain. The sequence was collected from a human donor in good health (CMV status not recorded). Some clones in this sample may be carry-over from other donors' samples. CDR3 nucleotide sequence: TGCAGTGCTAGAGATACGGGCGACAATGAAAAACTGTTTTTT. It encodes CSARDTGDNEKLFF.